This entry lists 17 T cell receptor beta chains sequenced from one sample in a study of cytomegalovirus exposure and HLA in healthy donors. 60 Vbeta and 13 Jbeta primers were used in PCR. Produced via immunoSEQ multiplex PCR; TCRdb's table is partial and in-frame only. Of under 75,000 clones listed, roughly two thirds were seen once; the top ten hold about a sixth. Material for sequencing was PBMCs. The receptors here all came from a man in his forties in good health and CMV-seropositive.

This clone appeared a single time. V gene TRBV5-1 combines with J gene TRBJ2-1; TRBD2 agrees at 9 bases. The germline CDR1 and CDR2 sequences are SGHRS and YFSETQ. After removal of 1 base from V and 6 bases from J, the junction contained 11 bases not matched to a gene. The CDR3 is 17 amino acids. CDR3 region: CASSLRLSGSVGNEQFF. The CDR3 bases are TGCGCCAGCAGCTTGAGGCTTAGCGGGAGTGTAGGCAATGAGCAGTTCTTC. The whole variable domain, filled in from reference TRBV5-1 and TRBJ2-1, reads KAGVTQTPRYLIKTRGQQVTLSCSPISGHRSVSWYQQTPGQGLQFLFEYFSETQRNKGNFPGRFSGRQFSNSRSEMNVSTLELGDSALYLCASSLRLSGSVGNEQFFGPGTRLTVL.

To note about this clone: Other nucleotide sequences in the sample specify the same CDR3. V gene TRBV7-2 combines with J gene TRBJ1-3; D is uncertain. V was shortened by 2 bases and J by 0 bases, with 8 bases between the two germline ends. Germline V gene data show CDR1 as SGHTA and CDR2 as FQGNSA. The CDR3 spans 15 residues. CDR3 in DNA: TGTGCCAGCAGCTTAACAGTCCCCTCTGGAAACACCATATATTTT. As protein: CASSLTVPSGNTIYF.

The V call is TRBV7-9, the J call TRBJ2-3; D ambiguous. V lost 1 base and J lost 1, with 6 bases in between. The CDR3 totals 14 residues. Germline V gene data show CDR1 as SEHNR and CDR2 as FQNEAQ (reference sequence). The CDR3 nucleotides read TGTGCCAGCAGCTTAGAACAACGCACAGATACGCAGTATTTT. Residues: CASSLEQRTDTQYF.

This chain uses TRBV5-1 with TRBJ1-2; no clear D. The germline gives CDR1 SGHRS, CDR2 YFSETQ. The CDR3 is 13 amino acids. V lost 2 bases and J lost 10, with 15 bases in between. The CDR3 sequence is CASSFEDSNVYTF. The CDR3 region has the DNA TGCGCCAGCAGCTTTGAAGACTCGAATGTCTACACCTTC. Combining the CDR3 with reference TRBV5-1 and TRBJ1-2 gives the whole variable domain KAGVTQTPRYLIKTRGQQVTLSCSPISGHRSVSWYQQTPGQGLQFLFEYFSETQRNKGNFPGRFSGRQFSNSRSEMNVSTLELGDSALYLCASSFEDSNVYTFGSGTRLTVV.

The J gene is TRBJ1-6, the V gene TRBV6-5; TRBD1 matches 7 bases. The CDR3 loop spans 14 amino acids. Per the germline V gene, CDR1 is MNHEY and CDR2 is SVGAGI. With 6 bases clipped from V and 7 bases from J, the junction kept 6 bases outside the gene matches. CDR3 sequence reads: CASRPGQTNSPLHF. DNA of the CDR3: TGTGCCAGCAGACCGGGACAGACGAATTCACCCCTCCACTTT.

CDR3 in amino acids: CASSPGGGRNTEAFF. In nucleotides, the CDR3 is TGTGCCAGCAGCCCAGGGGGCGGAAGGAACACTGAAGCTTTCTTT. The chain uses TRBV5-8 and TRBJ1-1, with TRBD1 identical over 8 bases. V was pared by 4 bases and J by 1 base, with 6 bases of the junction left unmatched. CDR3 length equals 15 residues. Germline CDR1 reads SGHTS; CDR2 reads YDEGEE.

This clone has only a few counts. The chain is built from TRBV6-1 and TRBJ2-7; a weak D match, TRBD1 (5 bases). Germline V gene data show CDR1 as MNHNS and CDR2 as SASEGT. Trimming took 6 bases from V and 9 from J, leaving 24 bases between them. The CDR3 is 15 residues long. CDR3 sequence: CASSKQDAPVLGQYF. CDR3 bases: TGTGCCAGCAGCAAACAGGACGCCCCAGTCCTGGGGCAGTACTTC.

J is TRBJ2-7 and V is TRBV7-3, with TRBD2 matching 7 bases. The J segment lost 4 bases and the V segment lost 5 bases, leaving 11 bases of the junction unmatched. The germline V gene has CDR1 SGHTA and CDR2 FQGTGA. This CDR3 is built from 15 residues. Written as DNA, the CDR3 is TGTGCCAGCAGCCCGCATTCTAGCGGCAATTACGAGCAGTACTTC. It translates to CASSPHSSGNYEQYF.

This chain joins TRBV6-4 and TRBJ2-2; 14 nucleotides align to TRBD2. V lost 2 bases and J lost 5; bases outside the gene matches: 10. Germline V gene sequence: CDR1 MRHNA, CDR2 SNTAGT. The CDR3 contains 19 residues. CDR3 region: CASSDETSGGALQTGELFF. The CDR3 DNA reads as TGTGCCAGCAGTGACGAGACTAGCGGGGGGGCCCTTCAAACCGGGGAGCTGTTTTTT.

The J gene is TRBJ2-7, the V gene TRBV7-2; D ambiguous. Germline V lookup: CDR1 SGHTA, CDR2 FQGNSA. This CDR3 is 13 amino acids long. Trimming took off 1 base at V and 3 bases at J, with 7 bases between the two ends. CDR3 sequence reads: CASSLVAFYEQYF. The DNA of the CDR3 is TGTGCCAGCAGCTTAGTAGCTTTCTACGAGCAGTACTTC.

CDR3 in amino acids: CASVRQGLEQPQHF. The DNA for the CDR3 is TGTGCCAGTGTGCGGCAGGGGCTAGAGCAGCCCCAGCATTTT. This chain joins TRBV19 and TRBJ1-5, with D possibly matching TRBD1 (6 bases). The CDR3 loop spans 14 amino acids. Germline-derived CDR1 and CDR2 are LNHDA and SQIVND (reference sequence). V lost 8 bases and J lost 7, with 18 bases in between.

This chain uses TRBV11-2 with TRBJ2-3; 8 nucleotides match TRBD2. CDR1 SGHAT and CDR2 FQNNGV come from the germline V gene. The CDR3 runs to 13 residues. V shed 5 bases, J shed 6 bases, and the junction held 4 bases outside the gene matches. Here the CDR3 reads CASSARLADTQYF. DNA of the CDR3: TGTGCCAGCAGCGCACGACTAGCGGATACGCAGTATTTT.

This clone appeared many times. The CDR3 is CASSLSVGQGSNQPQHF. The DNA of the CDR3 is TGTGCCAGCAGTTTATCGGTCGGACAGGGAAGCAATCAGCCCCAGCATTTT. This rearrangement joins TRBV27 to TRBJ1-5; 8 nucleotides match TRBD1. The CDR3 covers 17 residues. Trimming removed 0 bases from V and 1 base from J; junction bases left unmatched: 5. The germline V gene has CDR1 MNHEY and CDR2 SMNVEV (reference sequence).

The chain uses TRBV7-8 and TRBJ2-7, with 7 positions matching TRBD1. The J segment lost 7 bases and the V segment lost 2 bases, leaving 5 bases of the junction unmatched. CDR3 length: 13 amino acids. Germline V gene sequence: CDR1 SGHVS, CDR2 FQNEAQ. DNA of the CDR3: TGTGCCAGCAGCTTAAAGGGGGCTTTTGAGCAGTACTTC. It codes for CASSLKGAFEQYF.

The V and J genes are TRBV7-9 and TRBJ2-7; TRBD1 matches 11 bases. CDR1 SEHNR and CDR2 FQNEAQ come from the germline V gene (reference sequence). This CDR3 contains 13 residues. The ends lost 5 bases at V and 7 bases at J; junction bases unmatched: 4. CDR3 DNA: TGTGCCAGCAGCGTCGGGACAGGGGGTGAGCAGTACTTC. Its protein product is CASSVGTGGEQYF.

The J gene is TRBJ2-3, the V gene TRBV9; 11 nucleotides align to TRBD2. Germline trimming cut 4 bases from V and 3 bases from J; bases unmatched to any gene: 10. CDR1 is SGDLS, CDR2 YYNGEE, per germline. The CDR3 totals 17 residues. The DNA for the CDR3 is TGTGCCAGCAGCCCACGACTAGCGGGAACAGGAACAGATACGCAGTATTTT. It specifies CASSPRLAGTGTDTQYF.

J is TRBJ1-5 and V is TRBV6-5, with D possibly TRBD1 on 5 matching bases. The V end was cut by 7 bases, the J end by 6 bases, with 16 bases between. Germline CDR1 MNHEY, CDR2 SVGAGI. The CDR3 covers 14 residues. DNA of the CDR3: TGTGCCAGCAAAACAGGTGTCGAAGGTCAGCCCCAGCATTTT. This encodes CASKTGVEGQPQHF.